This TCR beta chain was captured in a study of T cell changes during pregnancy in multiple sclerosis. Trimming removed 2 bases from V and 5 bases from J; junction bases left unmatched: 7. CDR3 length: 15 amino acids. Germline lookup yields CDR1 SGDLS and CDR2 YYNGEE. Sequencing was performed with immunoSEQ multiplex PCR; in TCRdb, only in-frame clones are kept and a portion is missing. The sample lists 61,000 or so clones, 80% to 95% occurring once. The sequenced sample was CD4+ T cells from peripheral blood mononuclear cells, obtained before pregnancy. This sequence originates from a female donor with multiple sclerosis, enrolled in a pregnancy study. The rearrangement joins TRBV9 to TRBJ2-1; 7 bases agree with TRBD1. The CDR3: CASSVQTGSHNEQFF. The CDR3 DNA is TGTGCCAGCAGCGTCCAGACAGGGTCCCACAATGAGCAGTTCTTC.